The rows below give T cell receptor beta chains drawn from one sample of a study of blood T cell repertoires in COVID-19. Assay used: immunoSEQ multiplex PCR; TCRdb lists only in-frame clones, some missing. The data show hundreds of thousands of clones, 83% seen once. The sequenced sample consisted of peripheral blood. The source of these receptors is a woman between 50 and 59 years old with acute or convalescent COVID-19. CDR3s include the opening cysteine and the closing phenylalanine or tryptophan. Fields, in order: J gene, D gene, clone size, CDR3 length, V gene, CDR3 protein, CDR3 DNA. A D gene is named only where the DNA matches it firmly. Not every row has a clone size; where given, it reads once, few, many or a size class.

j_call: TRBJ2-7
d_call: -
clone_size: -
cdr3_length: 19
v_call: TRBV14
cdr3_aa: CASSQAPGLTFASSYEQYF
cdr3_nt: TGTGCCAGCAGCCAAGCTCCGGGACTGACTTTTGCGAGCTCCTACGAGCAGTACTTC

j_call: TRBJ2-5
d_call: -
clone_size: -
cdr3_length: 13
v_call: TRBV5-6
cdr3_aa: CASSPDRQETQYF
cdr3_nt: TGTGCCAGCAGCCCGGACAGACAAGAGACCCAGTACTTC

j_call: TRBJ2-3
d_call: -
clone_size: few
cdr3_length: 17
v_call: TRBV7-8
cdr3_aa: CASSLKRGFSYGDTQYF
cdr3_nt: TGTGCCAGCAGCTTAAAGCGAGGGTTTTCTTATGGAGATACGCAGTATTTT

j_call: TRBJ2-5
d_call: -
clone_size: -
cdr3_length: 17
v_call: TRBV27
cdr3_aa: CATFPLWEGGRQETQYF
cdr3_nt: TGTGCCACCTTCCCCCTTTGGGAGGGGGGTCGACAAGAGACCCAGTACTTC

j_call: TRBJ1-3
d_call: TRBD1
clone_size: -
cdr3_length: 15
v_call: TRBV30
cdr3_aa: CAWRLSGGSGNTIYF
cdr3_nt: TGTGCCTGGAGACTCTCAGGGGGCTCTGGAAACACCATATATTTT

j_call: TRBJ2-1
d_call: TRBD2
clone_size: -
cdr3_length: 17
v_call: TRBV28
cdr3_aa: CASSFLPSSGKYNEQFF
cdr3_nt: TGTGCCAGCAGTTTTCTACCTTCTAGCGGGAAATACAATGAGCAGTTCTTC

j_call: TRBJ2-2
d_call: TRBD2
clone_size: -
cdr3_length: 16
v_call: TRBV5-4
cdr3_aa: CASSLKTSGNTGELFF
cdr3_nt: TGTGCCAGCAGCTTGAAGACTAGCGGGAATACCGGGGAGCTGTTTTTT

j_call: TRBJ2-7
d_call: -
clone_size: -
cdr3_length: 15
v_call: TRBV11-1
cdr3_aa: CASSLLGNPSYEQYF
cdr3_nt: TGTGCCAGCAGCTTACTAGGAAATCCCTCCTACGAGCAGTACTTC

j_call: TRBJ1-2
d_call: -
clone_size: -
cdr3_length: 14
v_call: TRBV7-2
cdr3_aa: CASSSPSLISGYTF
cdr3_nt: TGTGCCAGCAGCTCCCCGTCCTTAATTAGTGGCTACACCTTC

j_call: TRBJ2-1
d_call: TRBD2
clone_size: -
cdr3_length: 15
v_call: TRBV9
cdr3_aa: CASSESGGAYNEQFF
cdr3_nt: TGTGCCAGCAGCGAAAGCGGGGGGGCCTACAATGAGCAGTTCTTC

j_call: TRBJ1-5
d_call: -
clone_size: -
cdr3_length: 16
v_call: TRBV15
cdr3_aa: CATSRAGQGSNQPQHF
cdr3_nt: TGTGCCACCAGCAGGGCCGGCCAGGGGAGCAATCAGCCCCAGCATTTT

j_call: TRBJ2-3
d_call: -
clone_size: -
cdr3_length: 14
v_call: TRBV6-5
cdr3_aa: CASSYVQATDTQYF
cdr3_nt: TGTGCCAGCAGTTACGTACAGGCGACAGATACGCAGTATTTT

j_call: TRBJ2-7
d_call: TRBD1
clone_size: medium-sized
cdr3_length: 14
v_call: TRBV19
cdr3_aa: CASSIGTGTYEQYF
cdr3_nt: TGTGCCAGTAGTATAGGGACAGGAACCTACGAGCAGTACTTC

j_call: TRBJ2-7
d_call: TRBD1
clone_size: -
cdr3_length: 13
v_call: TRBV6-5
cdr3_aa: CASSQTQGYEQYF
cdr3_nt: TGTGCCAGCAGTCAAACACAGGGGTACGAGCAGTACTTC

j_call: TRBJ1-2
d_call: -
clone_size: once
cdr3_length: 12
v_call: TRBV12-3/TRBV12-4
cdr3_aa: CASRLRQDGYTF
cdr3_nt: TGTGCCAGCAGGCTACGACAGGATGGCTACACCTTC

j_call: TRBJ1-4
d_call: TRBD1
clone_size: -
cdr3_length: 14
v_call: TRBV4-3
cdr3_aa: CASSPRTGDEKLFF
cdr3_nt: TGCGCCAGCAGCCCACGGACAGGGGATGAAAAACTGTTTTTT

j_call: TRBJ2-7
d_call: TRBD1
clone_size: -
cdr3_length: 14
v_call: TRBV28
cdr3_aa: CASSLRQGDYEQYF
cdr3_nt: TGTGCCAGCAGTTTAAGACAGGGAGACTACGAGCAGTACTTC

j_call: TRBJ1-6
d_call: -
clone_size: -
cdr3_length: 15
v_call: TRBV19
cdr3_aa: CAPEGREGINSPLHF
cdr3_nt: TGTGCCCCAGAGGGCAGGGAGGGGATTAATTCACCCCTCCACTTT

j_call: TRBJ2-7
d_call: TRBD1
clone_size: -
cdr3_length: 14
v_call: TRBV29-1
cdr3_aa: CSVSPGTGSHEQYF
cdr3_nt: TGCAGCGTATCCCCCGGGACAGGGAGCCACGAGCAGTACTTC

j_call: TRBJ1-2
d_call: -
clone_size: -
cdr3_length: 15
v_call: TRBV30
cdr3_aa: CAWSVRGLTNYGYTF
cdr3_nt: TGTGCCTGGAGTGTACGAGGCTTAACTAACTATGGCTACACCTTC

j_call: TRBJ1-3
d_call: -
clone_size: few
cdr3_length: 13
v_call: TRBV2
cdr3_aa: CASSEEEGNTIYF
cdr3_nt: TGTGCCAGCAGTGAAGAGGAGGGAAACACCATATATTTT

j_call: TRBJ2-5
d_call: -
clone_size: -
cdr3_length: 14
v_call: TRBV28
cdr3_aa: CASSIRGQQETQYF
cdr3_nt: TGTGCCAGCAGTATACGAGGGCAGCAAGAGACCCAGTACTTC

j_call: TRBJ2-5
d_call: -
clone_size: -
cdr3_length: 16
v_call: TRBV28
cdr3_aa: CASSLENQGIGETQYF
cdr3_nt: TGTGCCAGCAGTTTAGAAAATCAGGGGATTGGGGAGACCCAGTACTTC

j_call: TRBJ1-1
d_call: -
clone_size: -
cdr3_length: 13
v_call: TRBV28
cdr3_aa: CASSFDRGAEAFF
cdr3_nt: TGTGCCAGCAGTTTCGATAGAGGAGCTGAAGCTTTCTTT

j_call: TRBJ1-3
d_call: -
clone_size: -
cdr3_length: 11
v_call: TRBV12-3/TRBV12-4
cdr3_aa: CASSLGHTIYF
cdr3_nt: TGTGCCAGCAGTTTGGGGCACACCATATATTTT

j_call: TRBJ2-4
d_call: -
clone_size: once
cdr3_length: 10
v_call: TRBV21-1
cdr3_aa: CAPRTNIQYF
cdr3_nt: TGTGCCCCTAGAACAAACATTCAGTACTTC

j_call: TRBJ2-1
d_call: TRBD2
clone_size: -
cdr3_length: 16
v_call: TRBV5-1
cdr3_aa: CASSLFPSGGDNEQFF
cdr3_nt: TGCGCCAGCAGCTTGTTCCCTAGCGGGGGGGACAATGAGCAGTTCTTC

j_call: TRBJ2-5
d_call: TRBD1
clone_size: -
cdr3_length: 17
v_call: TRBV6-6
cdr3_aa: CASSRLKTSTGQETQYF
cdr3_nt: TGTGCCAGCAGTCGCCTAAAGACCTCGACAGGGCAAGAGACCCAGTACTTC

j_call: TRBJ2-7
d_call: TRBD1
clone_size: -
cdr3_length: 12
v_call: TRBV27
cdr3_aa: CASSLTGGEQYF
cdr3_nt: TGTGCCAGCAGCCTGACAGGGGGCGAGCAGTACTTC

j_call: TRBJ1-1
d_call: -
clone_size: -
cdr3_length: 11
v_call: TRBV5-5
cdr3_aa: CASSRTNPRVF
cdr3_nt: TGTGCCAGCAGTCGTACTAACCCCCGGGTTTTT

j_call: TRBJ1-6
d_call: -
clone_size: -
cdr3_length: 14
v_call: TRBV7-2
cdr3_aa: CASSLFPGNSPLHF
cdr3_nt: TGTGCCAGCAGCTTATTTCCGGGGAATTCACCCCTCCACTTT

j_call: TRBJ1-5
d_call: TRBD1
clone_size: -
cdr3_length: 14
v_call: TRBV28
cdr3_aa: CASSSQTGKQPQHF
cdr3_nt: TGTGCCAGCAGTTCCCAGACAGGGAAACAGCCCCAGCATTTT

j_call: TRBJ2-7
d_call: TRBD1
clone_size: -
cdr3_length: 15
v_call: TRBV14
cdr3_aa: CASSQTGAGSYEQYF
cdr3_nt: TGTGCCAGCAGCCAAACAGGGGCCGGCTCCTACGAGCAGTACTTC

j_call: TRBJ2-3
d_call: TRBD2
clone_size: -
cdr3_length: 16
v_call: TRBV30
cdr3_aa: CAWTTGLAGSTDTQYF
cdr3_nt: TGTGCCTGGACTACAGGACTAGCGGGAAGCACAGATACGCAGTATTTT

j_call: TRBJ2-7
d_call: -
clone_size: -
cdr3_length: 11
v_call: TRBV30
cdr3_aa: CACKDYYEQYF
cdr3_nt: TGTGCCTGCAAGGACTACTACGAGCAGTACTTC

j_call: TRBJ2-7
d_call: TRBD1
clone_size: -
cdr3_length: 12
v_call: TRBV11-2
cdr3_aa: CASRRTGREQYF
cdr3_nt: TGTGCCAGCAGACGGACAGGGCGGGAGCAGTACTTC

j_call: TRBJ1-1
d_call: -
clone_size: -
cdr3_length: 14
v_call: TRBV5-8
cdr3_aa: CASSSDRLDTEAFF
cdr3_nt: TGTGCCAGCAGCTCTGACAGGTTGGACACTGAAGCTTTCTTT

j_call: TRBJ2-7
d_call: TRBD2
clone_size: -
cdr3_length: 15
v_call: TRBV13
cdr3_aa: CASSFGTSGIYEQYF
cdr3_nt: TGTGCCAGCAGCTTTGGGACTAGCGGTATCTACGAGCAGTACTTC

j_call: TRBJ2-3
d_call: TRBD2
clone_size: -
cdr3_length: 18
v_call: TRBV2
cdr3_aa: CASSESRSSGGLRDTQYF
cdr3_nt: TGTGCCAGCAGTGAAAGTCGGTCTAGCGGGGGCCTGCGAGATACGCAGTATTTT

j_call: TRBJ1-2
d_call: -
clone_size: once
cdr3_length: 13
v_call: TRBV9
cdr3_aa: CASSPEGPYGYTF
cdr3_nt: TGTGCCAGCAGCCCCGAGGGCCCCTATGGCTACACCTTC

j_call: TRBJ1-2
d_call: TRBD1
clone_size: once
cdr3_length: 15
v_call: TRBV3-1/TRBV3-2
cdr3_aa: CASSPWGQINYGYTF
cdr3_nt: TGTGCCAGCAGCCCCTGGGGACAGATTAACTATGGCTACACCTTC

j_call: TRBJ1-2
d_call: -
clone_size: -
cdr3_length: 15
v_call: TRBV27
cdr3_aa: CASSLSGTTNYGYTF
cdr3_nt: TGTGCCAGCAGTTTATCCGGGACAACTAACTATGGCTACACCTTC

j_call: TRBJ2-7
d_call: -
clone_size: once
cdr3_length: 14
v_call: TRBV28
cdr3_aa: CASLGHPSPFGQYF
cdr3_nt: TGTGCCAGTTTGGGCCACCCATCCCCATTCGGGCAGTACTTC

j_call: TRBJ1-2
d_call: TRBD1
clone_size: -
cdr3_length: 15
v_call: TRBV2
cdr3_aa: CASSGTGGLVGGYTF
cdr3_nt: TGTGCCAGCAGCGGGACAGGGGGCTTAGTGGGTGGCTACACCTTC

j_call: TRBJ2-7
d_call: -
clone_size: few
cdr3_length: 13
v_call: TRBV2
cdr3_aa: CASSEARGIEQYF
cdr3_nt: TGTGCCAGCAGTGAAGCTCGGGGAATCGAGCAGTACTTC

j_call: TRBJ2-5
d_call: TRBD2
clone_size: -
cdr3_length: 16
v_call: TRBV29-1
cdr3_aa: CSVLGVGGRGVETQYF
cdr3_nt: TGCAGCGTTTTAGGCGTCGGCGGGAGGGGAGTAGAGACCCAGTACTTC

j_call: TRBJ2-3
d_call: TRBD2
clone_size: -
cdr3_length: 14
v_call: TRBV6-5
cdr3_aa: CATQPGGGADTQYF
cdr3_nt: TGTGCCACTCAACCGGGAGGTGGGGCAGATACGCAGTATTTT

j_call: TRBJ2-3
d_call: -
clone_size: -
cdr3_length: 15
v_call: TRBV19
cdr3_aa: CASSTGQGGTDTQYF
cdr3_nt: TGTGCCAGTAGTACTGGACAGGGAGGGACAGATACGCAGTATTTT

j_call: TRBJ2-1
d_call: TRBD1
clone_size: -
cdr3_length: 15
v_call: TRBV7-3
cdr3_aa: CASSLGTALYNEQFF
cdr3_nt: TGTGCCAGCAGCCTGGGGACAGCCCTATACAATGAGCAGTTCTTC

j_call: TRBJ2-3
d_call: TRBD2
clone_size: -
cdr3_length: 17
v_call: TRBV19
cdr3_aa: CASTLDLAGTSTDTQYF
cdr3_nt: TGTGCCAGTACTCTCGATTTAGCGGGGACTAGCACAGATACGCAGTATTTT

j_call: TRBJ2-3
d_call: TRBD2
clone_size: -
cdr3_length: 15
v_call: TRBV5-1
cdr3_aa: CASSFKRGGLDTQYF
cdr3_nt: TGCGCCAGCAGCTTTAAGCGGGGGGGCCTTGATACGCAGTATTTT

j_call: TRBJ1-5
d_call: TRBD1
clone_size: once
cdr3_length: 16
v_call: TRBV5-1
cdr3_aa: CASSFGDREGNQPQHF
cdr3_nt: TGCGCCAGCAGCTTCGGGGACAGGGAGGGCAATCAGCCCCAGCATTTT

j_call: TRBJ1-1
d_call: -
clone_size: -
cdr3_length: 17
v_call: TRBV19
cdr3_aa: CASSIPRGLQGNTEAFF
cdr3_nt: TGTGCCAGTAGTATCCCCAGGGGCCTCCAGGGGAACACTGAAGCTTTCTTT

j_call: TRBJ2-3
d_call: TRBD2
clone_size: -
cdr3_length: 14
v_call: TRBV6-5
cdr3_aa: CASRVAGGLDTQYF
cdr3_nt: TGTGCCAGCAGGGTAGCGGGAGGCCTGGATACGCAGTATTTT

j_call: TRBJ2-1
d_call: -
clone_size: once
cdr3_length: 15
v_call: TRBV30
cdr3_aa: CAWSVSSAAYNEQFF
cdr3_nt: TGTGCCTGGAGCGTCAGCAGCGCGGCCTACAATGAGCAGTTCTTC

j_call: TRBJ1-3
d_call: -
clone_size: -
cdr3_length: 15
v_call: TRBV4-2
cdr3_aa: CASSPRNAGGNTIYF
cdr3_nt: TGTGCCAGCAGCCCTCGTAACGCCGGGGGAAACACCATATATTTT

j_call: TRBJ2-3
d_call: -
clone_size: once
cdr3_length: 16
v_call: TRBV6-1
cdr3_aa: CASSDHRKRATDTQYF
cdr3_nt: TGTGCCAGCAGTGACCATAGGAAGCGGGCCACAGATACGCAGTATTTT

j_call: TRBJ1-1
d_call: TRBD1
clone_size: -
cdr3_length: 14
v_call: TRBV19
cdr3_aa: CASRYRGVNTEAFF
cdr3_nt: TGTGCCAGTAGGTACAGGGGGGTGAACACTGAAGCTTTCTTT